This TCR beta chain is from a study of T-cell memory formation after mild COVID-19. Using its own MiXCR run on the 5' RACE reads, TCRdb lists one record per CDR3 protein. Here the sample spans 140,000 to 150,000 distinct CDR3 sequences, 19% being singletons. This CDR3 spans 17 amino acids. J lost 0 bases, V lost 3 bases, and 7 bases had no gene match. The TCR originated in an adult woman who had mild COVID-19 (a few samples of this study predate the infection). Cell type and time point are not known. The chain links TRBV12-3 or TRBV12-4 to TRBJ2-7; TRBD2 agrees at 11 bases. Sequencing was done on a sample of PBMCs or a T cell subset sorted from them (not recorded which). CDR3 loop: CASSFWLAGGYSYEQYF. CDR3 coding DNA: TGTGCCAGCAGTTTTTGGCTAGCGGGAGGTTACTCCTACGAGCAGTACTTC.